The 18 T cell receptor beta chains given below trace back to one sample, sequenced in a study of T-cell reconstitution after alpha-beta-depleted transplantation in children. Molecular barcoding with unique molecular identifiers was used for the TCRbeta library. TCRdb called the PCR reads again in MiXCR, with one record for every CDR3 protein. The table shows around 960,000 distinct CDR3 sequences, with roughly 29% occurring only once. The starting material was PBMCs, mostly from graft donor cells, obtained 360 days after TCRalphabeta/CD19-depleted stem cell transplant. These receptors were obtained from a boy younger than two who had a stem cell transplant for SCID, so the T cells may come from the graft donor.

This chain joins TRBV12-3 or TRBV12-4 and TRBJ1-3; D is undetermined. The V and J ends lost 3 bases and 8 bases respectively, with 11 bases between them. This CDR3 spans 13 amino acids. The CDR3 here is CASSFGQPDTIYF. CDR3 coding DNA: TGTGCCAGCAGTTTCGGCCAGCCGGACACCATATATTTT.

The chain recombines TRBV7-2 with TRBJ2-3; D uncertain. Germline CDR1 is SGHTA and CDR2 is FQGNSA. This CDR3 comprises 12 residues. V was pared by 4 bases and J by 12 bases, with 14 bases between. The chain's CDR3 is CASSSLGSVQYF. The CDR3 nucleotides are TGTGCCAGCAGCTCCCTGGGTTCGGTCCAGTATTTT.

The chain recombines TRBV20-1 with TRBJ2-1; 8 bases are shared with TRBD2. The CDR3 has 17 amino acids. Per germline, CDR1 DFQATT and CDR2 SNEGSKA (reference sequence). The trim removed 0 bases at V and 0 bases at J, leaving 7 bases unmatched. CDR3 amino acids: CSARDLGRGDSYNEQFF. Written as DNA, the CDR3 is TGCAGTGCTAGAGATCTGGGGCGGGGGGACTCCTACAATGAGCAGTTCTTC.

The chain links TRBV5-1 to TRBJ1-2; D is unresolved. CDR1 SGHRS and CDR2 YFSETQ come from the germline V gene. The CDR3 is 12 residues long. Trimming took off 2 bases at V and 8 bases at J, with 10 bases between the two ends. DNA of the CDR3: TGCGCCAGCAGCTTCGGAGGGAGCGGCTACACCTTC. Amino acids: CASSFGGSGYTF.

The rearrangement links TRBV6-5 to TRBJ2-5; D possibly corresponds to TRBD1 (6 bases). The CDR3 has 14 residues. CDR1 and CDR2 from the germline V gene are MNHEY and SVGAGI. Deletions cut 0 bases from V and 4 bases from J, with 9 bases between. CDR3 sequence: CASSYSIRGETQYF. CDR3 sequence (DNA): TGTGCCAGCAGTTACTCGATCAGGGGAGAGACCCAGTACTTC.

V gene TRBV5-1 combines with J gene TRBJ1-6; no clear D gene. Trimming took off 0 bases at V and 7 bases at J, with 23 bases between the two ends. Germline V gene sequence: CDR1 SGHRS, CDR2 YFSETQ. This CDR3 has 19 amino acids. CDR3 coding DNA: TGCGCCAGCAGCTTGGTTCCCCGGAGGGTTCTATTTGGGAATTCACCCCTCCACTTT. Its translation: CASSLVPRRVLFGNSPLHF.

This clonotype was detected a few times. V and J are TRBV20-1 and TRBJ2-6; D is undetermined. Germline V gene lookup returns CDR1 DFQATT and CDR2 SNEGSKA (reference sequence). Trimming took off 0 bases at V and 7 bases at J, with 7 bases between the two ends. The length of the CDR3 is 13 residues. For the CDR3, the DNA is TGCAGTGCTAGAGACGACGAAGCCAACGTCCTGACTTTC. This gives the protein CSARDDEANVLTF.

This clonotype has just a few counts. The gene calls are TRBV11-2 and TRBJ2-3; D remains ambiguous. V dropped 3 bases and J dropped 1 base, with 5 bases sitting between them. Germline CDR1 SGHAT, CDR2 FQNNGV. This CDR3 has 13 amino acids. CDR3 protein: CASSFEGTDTQYF. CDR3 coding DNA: TGTGCCAGCAGCTTCGAGGGCACAGATACGCAGTATTTT.

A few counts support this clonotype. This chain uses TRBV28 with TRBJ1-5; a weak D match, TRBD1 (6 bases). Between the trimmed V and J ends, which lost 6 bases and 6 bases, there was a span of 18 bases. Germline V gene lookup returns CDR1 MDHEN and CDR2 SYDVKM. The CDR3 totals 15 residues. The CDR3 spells CASSSPRGVIQPQHF. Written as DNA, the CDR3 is TGTGCCAGCAGCTCCCCCAGGGGCGTTATTCAGCCCCAGCATTTT.

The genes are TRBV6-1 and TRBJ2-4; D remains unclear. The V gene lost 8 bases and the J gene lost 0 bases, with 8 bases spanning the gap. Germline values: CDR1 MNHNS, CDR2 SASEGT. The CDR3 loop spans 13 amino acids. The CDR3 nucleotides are TGTGCCAGCGCGCTCTTAGCCAAAAACATTCAGTACTTC. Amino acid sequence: CASALLAKNIQYF.

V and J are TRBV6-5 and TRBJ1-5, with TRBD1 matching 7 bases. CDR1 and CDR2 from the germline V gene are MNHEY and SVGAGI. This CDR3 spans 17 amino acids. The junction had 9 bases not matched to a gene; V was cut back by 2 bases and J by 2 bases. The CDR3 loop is CASSYPIGQDGNQPQHF. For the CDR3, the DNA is TGTGCCAGCAGTTACCCAATCGGACAGGATGGCAATCAGCCCCAGCATTTT.

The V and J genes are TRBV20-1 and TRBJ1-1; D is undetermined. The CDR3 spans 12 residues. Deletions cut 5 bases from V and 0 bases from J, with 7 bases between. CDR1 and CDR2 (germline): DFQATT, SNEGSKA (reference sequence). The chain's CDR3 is CSADGVNTEAFF. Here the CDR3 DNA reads TGCAGTGCTGATGGAGTGAACACTGAAGCTTTCTTT.

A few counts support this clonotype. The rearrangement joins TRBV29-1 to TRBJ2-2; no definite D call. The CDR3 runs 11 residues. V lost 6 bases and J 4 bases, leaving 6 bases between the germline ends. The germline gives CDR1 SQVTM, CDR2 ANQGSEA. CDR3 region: CSVKATGELFF. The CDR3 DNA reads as TGCAGCGTCAAGGCCACCGGGGAGCTGTTTTTT.

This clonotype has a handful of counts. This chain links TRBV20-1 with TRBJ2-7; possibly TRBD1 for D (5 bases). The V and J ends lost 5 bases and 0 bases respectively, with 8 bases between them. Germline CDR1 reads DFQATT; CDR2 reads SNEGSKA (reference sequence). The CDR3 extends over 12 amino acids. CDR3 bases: TGCAGTGCTTTACAGGTCTCCTACGAGCAGTACTTC. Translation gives CSALQVSYEQYF.

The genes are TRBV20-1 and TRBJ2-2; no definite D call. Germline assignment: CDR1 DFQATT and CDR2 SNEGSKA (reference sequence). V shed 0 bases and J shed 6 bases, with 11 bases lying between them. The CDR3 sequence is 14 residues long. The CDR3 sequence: CSARDPQGSGELFF. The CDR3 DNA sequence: TGCAGTGCTAGAGATCCGCAAGGGTCCGGGGAGCTGTTTTTT.

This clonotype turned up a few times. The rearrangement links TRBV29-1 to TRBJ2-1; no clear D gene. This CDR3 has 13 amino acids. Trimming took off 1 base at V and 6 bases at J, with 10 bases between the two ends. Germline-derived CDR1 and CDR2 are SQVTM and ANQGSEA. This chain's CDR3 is CSVEGGSSNEQFF. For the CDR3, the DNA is TGCAGCGTTGAAGGAGGTAGCAGCAATGAGCAGTTCTTC.

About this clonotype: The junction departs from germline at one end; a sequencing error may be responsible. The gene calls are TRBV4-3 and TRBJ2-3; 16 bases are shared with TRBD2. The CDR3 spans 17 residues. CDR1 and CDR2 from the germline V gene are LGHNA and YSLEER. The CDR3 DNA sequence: TGCGCCAGCAGCCAGGGGACTAGCGGGGGGGGCACAGATACGCGGTATTTT. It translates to CASSQGTSGGGTDTRYF.

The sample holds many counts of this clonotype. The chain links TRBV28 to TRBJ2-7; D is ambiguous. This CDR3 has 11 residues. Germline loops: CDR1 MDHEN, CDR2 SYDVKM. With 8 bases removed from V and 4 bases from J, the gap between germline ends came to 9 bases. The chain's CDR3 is CASLSTYEQYF. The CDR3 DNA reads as TGTGCCAGCCTTTCCACGTACGAGCAGTACTTC.